This entry concerns a single T cell receptor (beta chain). It lacks a known antigen. The sample comes from a study of CXCR3-negative and CXCR3-positive naive CD8 T cells (dated by TCRdb to between 2017 and 2020). Regarding the research as a whole: Around 140 million TRB reads were obtained in total, roughly 1.5 +/- 0.3 million reads per library. Diversity and physicochemical repertoire analyses covered about a dozen donors pooled from two independent experiments. For the TRBV-TRBJ cluster analysis, the naive subsets came from roughly 5 donors, while the memory cells came from 3 donors.

Sequenced using a NextSeq 550. The Human TCR Profiling Kit (MiLaboratory) was used to prepare UMI-labeled 5' RACE TRB cDNA libraries. cDNA synthesis used the entire amount of extracted RNA, and PCR amplification then used the entire amount of cDNA produced. The libraries were made side by side, with each library going through the same number of PCR cycles. The authors' pipeline ran thus. With a requirement of at least two reads per UMI, MIGEC and MiXCR extracted about 50,000 +/- 10,000 unique UMI-labeled TRB cDNA molecules per library. On average, each library contained about 40,000 +/- 10,000 functional in-frame TRB CDR3 nucleotide clonotypes without stop codons. After downsampling to 5000 UMI-labeled TRB molecules per sample, diversity metrics, including normalized Shannon-Wiener and Chao1, were computed in VDJtools. For the central five CDR3 residues, VDJtools calculated physicochemical properties weighted by clonotype size, namely interaction energy, strength, volume and Kidera factor 4. The reads, reprocessed by TCRdb, yield one row per CDR3 protein sequence and no DNA. The V and J calls shown here were made by TCRdb, not taken from the authors' results. This sample's table carries about 62,000 distinct CDR3 sequences. More than 3.5% of the sample belongs to the ten largest clones.

Paper-wide results and their limitations: Because CXCR3 expression was partially decreased after cryopreservation, freshly isolated PBMCs were used for most assays. Repertoire diversity was comparably high in both naive subsets but much lower in memory CD8+ T cells. TRB CDR3s from CXCR3-positive naive cells showed higher hydrophobicity (lower Kidera factor 4), lower energy, and higher strength and volume indices than CXCR3-negative naive cells. Because surface CD5, which is linked to self-reactivity in mice, was comparable between the naive subsets, TCR interaction strength was also inferred from TRB CDR3 physicochemical properties. Similar TRBV-TRBJ usage was shown by naive CXCR3-negative and CXCR3-positive cells from the same donor, whereas distinct patterns were shown by memory cells.

The germline V gene (reference sequence) sets CDR1 to LGHDT and CDR2 to YNNKEL. The CDR3 has 17 amino acids, counting the end cysteine and phenylalanine. DNA for this receptor is not on file. Each CD8+ T cell subset was flow-sorted in triplicate, with about 320,000 cells per subset placed directly into RLT lysis buffer. Naive CD8+ T cells were defined stringently as CD45RO-CCR7+CD27+CD95- to exclude memory contaminants. Standard density gradient centrifugation was used to isolate peripheral blood mononuclear cells from buffy coats. A FACSAria III was used to flow-sort naive CD8+ T cells into CXCR3-negative and CXCR3-positive populations. Total RNA was extracted from sorted cells with an RNeasy Mini Kit.

Material for sequencing was naive CXCR3- CD8+ T cells from blood. The cell subset or site label, read with the paper, signifies: CD45RO-CCR7+CD27+CD95- naive CD8+ T cells lacking CXCR3 (TNR3-). The chain links TRBV3-1 with TRBJ1-1; TCRdb selects TRBD1, and the lack of DNA leaves this call unchecked. The receptor was isolated from a human donor in good health. Some clones in this sample may be carry-over from other donors' samples. The CDR3 has the sequence CASSQDAPGMVATEAFF.